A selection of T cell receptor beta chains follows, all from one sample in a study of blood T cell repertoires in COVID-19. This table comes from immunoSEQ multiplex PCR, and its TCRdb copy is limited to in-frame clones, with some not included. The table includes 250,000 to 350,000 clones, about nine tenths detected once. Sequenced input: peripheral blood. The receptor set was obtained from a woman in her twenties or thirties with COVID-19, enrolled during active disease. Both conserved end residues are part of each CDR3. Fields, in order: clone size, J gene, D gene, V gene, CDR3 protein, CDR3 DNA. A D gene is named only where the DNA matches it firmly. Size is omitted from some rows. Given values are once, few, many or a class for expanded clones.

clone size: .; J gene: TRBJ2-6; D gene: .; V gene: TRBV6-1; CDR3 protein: CASSDLEAAGANVLTF; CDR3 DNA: TGTGCCAGCAGTGATTTAGAGGCTGCTGGGGCCAACGTCCTGACTTTC
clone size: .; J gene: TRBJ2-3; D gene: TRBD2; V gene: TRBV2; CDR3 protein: CASSEVAGGTDTQYF; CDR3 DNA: TGTGCCAGCAGTGAGGTAGCGGGAGGAACAGATACGCAGTATTTT
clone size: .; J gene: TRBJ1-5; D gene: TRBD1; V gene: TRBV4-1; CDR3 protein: CASSPTRTGTSQPQHF; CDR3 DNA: TGCGCCAGCAGCCCTACTAGGACAGGGACGAGTCAGCCCCAGCATTTT
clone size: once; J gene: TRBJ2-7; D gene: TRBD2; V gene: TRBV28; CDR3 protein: CASSPQTTSGRALSSYEQYF; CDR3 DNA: TGTGCCAGCAGTCCGCAAACGACTAGCGGGAGGGCCTTAAGCTCCTACGAGCAGTACTTC
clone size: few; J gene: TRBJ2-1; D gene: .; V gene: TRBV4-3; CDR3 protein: CASSQDTGRNEQFF; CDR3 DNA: TGCGCCAGCAGCCAAGATACGGGTAGGAATGAGCAGTTCTTC
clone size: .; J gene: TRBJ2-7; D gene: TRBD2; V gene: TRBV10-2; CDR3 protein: CASRSSGPYEQYF; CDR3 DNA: TGCGCCAGCAGGTCTAGCGGACCGTACGAGCAGTACTTC
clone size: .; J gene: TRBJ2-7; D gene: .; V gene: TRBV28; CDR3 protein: CASSLTVAGSSYEQYF; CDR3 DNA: TGTGCCAGCAGTTTAACAGTTGCCGGATCCTCCTACGAGCAGTACTTC
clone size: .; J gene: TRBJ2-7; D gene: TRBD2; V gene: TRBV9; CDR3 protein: CASSAVAGGIYEQYF; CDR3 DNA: TGTGCCAGCAGCGCCGTAGCGGGAGGAATATACGAGCAGTACTTC
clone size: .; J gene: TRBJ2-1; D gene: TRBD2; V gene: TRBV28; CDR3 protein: CASSSPTSGRRNEQFF; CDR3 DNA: TGTGCCAGCAGTTCTCCGACTAGCGGGAGAAGGAATGAGCAGTTCTTC
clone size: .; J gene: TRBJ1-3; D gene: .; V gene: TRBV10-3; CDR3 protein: CAISEGISGRNTIYF; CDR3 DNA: TGTGCCATCAGTGAAGGGATTTCGGGGAGAAACACCATATATTTT
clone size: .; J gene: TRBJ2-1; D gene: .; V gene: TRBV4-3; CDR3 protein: CASSQVARSGQFF; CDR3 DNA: TGCGCCAGCAGCCAAGTAGCGAGGTCCGGGCAGTTCTTC
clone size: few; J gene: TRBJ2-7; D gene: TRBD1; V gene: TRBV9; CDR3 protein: CASSNPGGNYEQYF; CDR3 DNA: TGTGCCAGCAGCAATCCAGGGGGAAACTACGAGCAGTACTTC
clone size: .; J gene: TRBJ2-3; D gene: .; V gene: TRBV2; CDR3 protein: CASSLSTGSTDTQYF; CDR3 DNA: TGTGCCAGCAGCCTTTCGACAGGCAGCACAGATACGCAGTATTTT
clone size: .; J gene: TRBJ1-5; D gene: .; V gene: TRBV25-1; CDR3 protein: CASSRGSNQPQHF; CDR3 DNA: TGTGCCAGCAGTAGGGGAAGCAATCAGCCCCAGCATTTT
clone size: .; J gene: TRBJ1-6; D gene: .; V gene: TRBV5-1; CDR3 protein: CASSLAPGRDGSPLHF; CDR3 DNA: TGCGCCAGCAGCTTGGCTCCGGGCCGGGATGGTTCACCCCTCCACTTT
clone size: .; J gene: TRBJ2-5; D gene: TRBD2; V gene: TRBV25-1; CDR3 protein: CASSEYQREGSKETQYF; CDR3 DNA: TGTGCCAGCAGTGAATACCAGCGGGAGGGAAGTAAGGAGACCCAGTACTTC
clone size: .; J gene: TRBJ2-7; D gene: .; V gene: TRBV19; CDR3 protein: CASSKYRDPYEQYF; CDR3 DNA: TGTGCCAGTAGTAAATACAGGGACCCCTACGAGCAGTACTTC
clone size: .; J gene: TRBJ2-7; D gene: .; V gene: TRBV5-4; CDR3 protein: CASSLAGAHAYEQYF; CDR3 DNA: TGTGCCAGCAGCTTGGCGGGAGCCCACGCCTACGAGCAGTACTTC
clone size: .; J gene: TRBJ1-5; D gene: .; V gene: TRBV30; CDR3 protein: CAWSGGANQPQHF; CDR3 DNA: TGTGCCTGGAGTGGCGGGGCAAATCAGCCCCAGCATTTT
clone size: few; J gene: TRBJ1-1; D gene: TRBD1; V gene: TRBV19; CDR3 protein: CASIRDSANTEAFF; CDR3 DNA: TGTGCCAGTATACGGGACAGCGCGAACACTGAAGCTTTCTTT
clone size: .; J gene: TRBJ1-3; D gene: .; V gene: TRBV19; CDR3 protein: CASSIDSGSGNTIYF; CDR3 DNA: TGTGCCAGTAGTATTGACAGTGGCTCTGGAAACACCATATATTTT
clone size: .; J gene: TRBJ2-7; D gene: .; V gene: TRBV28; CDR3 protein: CASRPQAGVQYF; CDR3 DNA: TGTGCCAGCAGACCCCAGGCGGGCGTTCAGTACTTC
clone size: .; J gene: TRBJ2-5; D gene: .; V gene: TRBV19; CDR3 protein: CASKPRQGQRLLQETQYF; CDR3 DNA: TGTGCCAGTAAACCCCGCCAGGGACAAAGGCTATTACAAGAGACCCAGTACTTC
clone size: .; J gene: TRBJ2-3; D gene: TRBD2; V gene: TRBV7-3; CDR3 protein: CASSIGLAEDTQYF; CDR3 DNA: TGTGCCAGCAGCATCGGACTAGCGGAAGATACGCAGTATTTT
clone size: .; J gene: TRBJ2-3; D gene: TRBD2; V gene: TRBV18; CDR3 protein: CASSTSGSGNTDTQYF; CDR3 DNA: TGTGCCAGCTCGACTAGCGGGAGCGGGAACACAGATACGCAGTATTTT
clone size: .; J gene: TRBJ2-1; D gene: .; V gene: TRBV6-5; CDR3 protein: CASSPERDNEQFF; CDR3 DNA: TGTGCCAGCAGCCCCGAGAGAGACAATGAGCAGTTCTTC
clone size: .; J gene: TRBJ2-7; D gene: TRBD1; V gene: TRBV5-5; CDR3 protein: CASSSGTGYYEQYF; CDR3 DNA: TGTGCCAGCAGCTCCGGGACAGGCTACTACGAGCAGTACTTC
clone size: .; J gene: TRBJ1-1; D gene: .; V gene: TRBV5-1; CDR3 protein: CASSLNTGLNTEAFF; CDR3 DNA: TGCGCCAGCAGCTTGAACACAGGGTTGAACACTGAAGCTTTCTTT
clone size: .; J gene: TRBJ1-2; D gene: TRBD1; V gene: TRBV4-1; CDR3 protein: CASSQDRGTGGYGYTF; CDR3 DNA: TGCGCCAGCAGCCAAGATCGGGGGACAGGGGGCTATGGCTACACCTTC
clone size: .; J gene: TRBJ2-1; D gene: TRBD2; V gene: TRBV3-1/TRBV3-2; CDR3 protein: CASSRPLAGGTYYNEQFF; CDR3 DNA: TGTGCCAGCAGCCGCCCGCTGGCCGGGGGGACCTATTACAATGAGCAGTTCTTC
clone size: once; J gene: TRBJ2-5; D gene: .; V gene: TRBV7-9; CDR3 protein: CASAGEETQYF; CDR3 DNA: TGTGCCAGCGCAGGGGAAGAGACCCAGTACTTC
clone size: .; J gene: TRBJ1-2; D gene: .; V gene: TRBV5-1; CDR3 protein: CASGRDGYGYTF; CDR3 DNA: TGCGCCAGCGGGAGGGACGGCTATGGCTACACCTTC
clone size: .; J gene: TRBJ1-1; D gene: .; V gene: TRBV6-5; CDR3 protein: CASSSGDVNTEAFF; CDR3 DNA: TGTGCCAGCAGTTCGGGGGACGTTAACACTGAAGCTTTCTTT
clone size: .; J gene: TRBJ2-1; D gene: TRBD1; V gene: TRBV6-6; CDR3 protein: CASRRQGANEQFF; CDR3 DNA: TGTGCCAGCAGGCGACAGGGGGCCAATGAGCAGTTCTTC
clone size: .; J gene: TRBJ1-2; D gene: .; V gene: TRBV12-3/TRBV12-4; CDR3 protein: CASSLSENYGYTF; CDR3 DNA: TGTGCCAGCAGTTTATCTGAGAACTATGGCTACACCTTC
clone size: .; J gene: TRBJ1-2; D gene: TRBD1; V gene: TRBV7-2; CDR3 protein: CASSSDRGYYGYTF; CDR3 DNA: TGTGCCAGCAGCTCCGACAGGGGTTACTATGGCTACACCTTC
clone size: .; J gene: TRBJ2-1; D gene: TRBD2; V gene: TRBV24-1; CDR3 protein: CATSEARGLAGGGEQFF; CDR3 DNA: TGTGCCACCAGTGAAGCAAGAGGACTAGCGGGAGGTGGGGAGCAGTTCTTC